These T cell receptor beta chains were read from a single sample in a study of blood T cell repertoires in COVID-19. The repertoire was sequenced with immunoSEQ multiplex PCR; TCRdb's copy has only in-frame clones and lacks some. The table lists 90,000 or so clones, over 80% of them singletons. Sequencing was carried out using peripheral blood. The receptor set was obtained from a human donor with active COVID-19. The donor label of this sample is uncertain. Each CDR3 is given with its conserved first and last residue. Fields, in order: D gene, clone size, V gene, J gene, CDR3 length, CDR3 protein, CDR3 DNA. D genes are given only for firm matches. Some rows have no size entry. The others give once, few or many, or a class for an expanded clone.

D: -; size: -; V: TRBV29-1; J: TRBJ1-1; length: 12; CDR3: CSVEDQNTEAFF; DNA: TGCAGCGTTGAAGATCAGAACACTGAAGCTTTCTTT
D: -; size: -; V: TRBV13; J: TRBJ2-7; length: 16; CDR3: CASSSLGEKSSYEQYF; DNA: TGTGCCAGCAGCTCCCTGGGCGAGAAAAGCTCCTACGAGCAGTACTTC
D: -; size: -; V: TRBV7-9; J: TRBJ2-7; length: 16; CDR3: CASSFLGTGVGYEQYF; DNA: TGTGCCAGCAGCTTCCTTGGGACGGGAGTAGGCTACGAGCAGTACTTC
D: -; size: -; V: TRBV19; J: TRBJ1-2; length: 16; CDR3: CASSPPRGRSIYGYTF; DNA: TGTGCCAGTAGTCCACCTCGGGGAAGGAGCATCTATGGCTACACCTTC
D: -; size: once; V: TRBV6-5; J: TRBJ1-2; length: 15; CDR3: CASSYSQVSGNGYTF; DNA: TGTGCCAGCAGTTACTCGCAGGTGTCAGGGAATGGCTACACCTTC
D: TRBD1; size: -; V: TRBV27; J: TRBJ2-7; length: 13; CDR3: CASRKTGKYEQYF; DNA: TGTGCCAGCAGGAAGACAGGGAAGTACGAGCAGTACTTC
D: -; size: once; V: TRBV19; J: TRBJ2-2; length: 15; CDR3: CASSTQSLATGELFF; DNA: TGTGCCAGTAGCACCCAGTCGTTGGCTACCGGGGAGCTGTTTTTT
D: TRBD2; size: -; V: TRBV5-4; J: TRBJ2-1; length: 15; CDR3: CASNWGASGAGEQFF; DNA: TGTGCCAGCAACTGGGGGGCTAGCGGGGCGGGAGAGCAGTTCTTC
D: -; size: -; V: TRBV10-1; J: TRBJ1-1; length: 13; CDR3: CASSGTGSTEAFF; DNA: TGCGCCAGCAGTGGGACGGGGAGCACTGAAGCTTTCTTT
D: -; size: -; V: TRBV7-3; J: TRBJ2-1; length: 12; CDR3: CASSPGNNEQFF; DNA: TGTGCCAGCAGCCCGGGAAACAATGAGCAGTTCTTC
D: TRBD2; size: -; V: TRBV2; J: TRBJ2-3; length: 14; CDR3: CASNVGLSTDTQYF; DNA: TGTGCCAGCAATGTGGGACTAAGCACAGATACGCAGTATTTT
D: -; size: -; V: TRBV5-1; J: TRBJ1-1; length: 14; CDR3: CASSQKQGNTEAFF; DNA: TGCGCCAGCAGCCAGAAGCAGGGGAACACTGAAGCTTTCTTT
D: TRBD2; size: -; V: TRBV3-1/TRBV3-2; J: TRBJ2-3; length: 15; CDR3: CASSPGLAGADTQYF; DNA: TGTGCCAGCAGCCCGGGACTAGCGGGCGCAGATACGCAGTATTTT
D: -; size: -; V: TRBV11-2; J: TRBJ2-5; length: 12; CDR3: CASSMSQETQYF; DNA: TGTGCCAGCAGTATGTCCCAAGAGACCCAGTACTTC
D: TRBD2; size: -; V: TRBV11-2; J: TRBJ2-5; length: 16; CDR3: CASSLFASGGAETQYF; DNA: TGTGCCAGCAGCTTATTTGCGAGCGGGGGGGCAGAGACCCAGTACTTC
D: -; size: -; V: TRBV7-9; J: TRBJ1-6; length: 15; CDR3: CASSLDTGLNSPLHF; DNA: TGTGCCAGCAGCTTAGACACAGGGCTTAATTCACCCCTCCACTTT
D: TRBD1; size: -; V: TRBV27; J: TRBJ1-6; length: 17; CDR3: CASSPPRGTGEDSPLHF; DNA: TGTGCCAGCAGTCCGCCGAGAGGGACAGGGGAGGATTCACCCCTCCACTTT
D: TRBD1; size: -; V: TRBV6-5; J: TRBJ1-5; length: 15; CDR3: CASSSTDRVGQPQHF; DNA: TGTGCCAGCAGTTCCACTGACAGGGTAGGTCAGCCCCAGCATTTT
D: -; size: -; V: TRBV21-1; J: TRBJ2-2; length: 15; CDR3: CASSSPGLGTGELFF; DNA: TGTGCCAGCAGCTCACCGGGACTAGGCACCGGGGAGCTGTTTTTT
D: TRBD1; size: -; V: TRBV24-1; J: TRBJ1-5; length: 16; CDR3: CAEEPGTAYSNQPQHF; DNA: TGTGCCGAGGAACCCGGGACAGCCTATAGCAATCAGCCCCAGCATTTT
D: TRBD1; size: -; V: TRBV19; J: TRBJ2-7; length: 17; CDR3: CASSILGTGTGDYEQYF; DNA: TGTGCCAGTAGTATCCTTGGCACCGGGACAGGGGACTACGAGCAGTACTTC
D: -; size: once; V: TRBV19; J: TRBJ2-1; length: 14; CDR3: CAASSGPSYNEQFF; DNA: TGTGCCGCCTCGTCAGGGCCTTCCTACAATGAGCAGTTCTTC
D: -; size: -; V: TRBV3-1/TRBV3-2; J: TRBJ2-5; length: 14; CDR3: CASSQDSPGETQYF; DNA: TGTGCCAGCAGCCAGGACTCCCCCGGGGAGACCCAGTACTTC
D: -; size: -; V: TRBV9; J: TRBJ2-7; length: 15; CDR3: CASSVGGQPNYEQYF; DNA: TGTGCCAGCAGCGTAGGAGGACAGCCCAACTACGAGCAGTACTTC
D: TRBD2; size: -; V: TRBV6-5; J: TRBJ2-3; length: 15; CDR3: CASRLSGGSTDTQYF; DNA: TGTGCCAGCAGATTGAGCGGGGGGAGCACAGATACGCAGTATTTT
D: -; size: -; V: TRBV7-6; J: TRBJ2-6; length: 17; CDR3: CASSSFLPDSGANVLTF; DNA: TGTGCCAGCAGCTCCTTCTTACCAGACTCTGGGGCCAACGTCCTGACTTTC
D: -; size: -; V: TRBV6-5; J: TRBJ1-5; length: 15; CDR3: CASRGLLGGNQPQHF; DNA: TGTGCCAGCAGGGGCCTCTTAGGGGGCAATCAGCCCCAGCATTTT
D: -; size: -; V: TRBV12-3/TRBV12-4; J: TRBJ2-2; length: 12; CDR3: CASSRGTGELFF; DNA: TGTGCCAGCAGCAGGGGCACCGGGGAGCTGTTTTTT
D: TRBD1; size: -; V: TRBV7-8; J: TRBJ1-5; length: 15; CDR3: CASTPGTGERQPQHF; DNA: TGTGCCAGCACCCCTGGGACAGGGGAACGTCAGCCCCAGCATTTT
D: TRBD2; size: -; V: TRBV2; J: TRBJ2-3; length: 14; CDR3: CATSLAGLTDTQYF; DNA: TGTGCCACCTCACTAGCGGGGCTCACAGATACGCAGTATTTT
D: -; size: -; V: TRBV12-3/TRBV12-4; J: TRBJ1-5; length: 13; CDR3: CASSSEFNQPQHF; DNA: TGTGCCAGCAGTTCCGAGTTTAATCAGCCCCAGCATTTT
D: -; size: -; V: TRBV2; J: TRBJ1-2; length: 15; CDR3: CASRLSAGNPYGYTF; DNA: TGTGCCAGCAGACTTAGTGCAGGGAACCCCTATGGCTACACCTTC
D: TRBD1; size: -; V: TRBV5-5; J: TRBJ1-2; length: 14; CDR3: CASSLTGQVLGYTF; DNA: TGTGCCAGCAGCTTAACCGGACAGGTCCTTGGCTACACCTTC
D: -; size: -; V: TRBV18; J: TRBJ2-7; length: 15; CDR3: CASSPPGWSSFEQYF; DNA: TGTGCCAGCTCACCACCGGGCTGGTCTTCGTTCGAGCAGTACTTC
D: TRBD2; size: -; V: TRBV7-2; J: TRBJ2-3; length: 18; CDR3: CASSSFLAGGPSTDTQYF; DNA: TGTGCCAGCAGCTCGTTTCTAGCGGGGGGGCCTAGCACAGATACGCAGTATTTT
D: TRBD2; size: -; V: TRBV5-6; J: TRBJ2-3; length: 15; CDR3: CASSLGAGGPDTQYF; DNA: TGTGCCAGCAGCTTAGGAGCGGGGGGCCCAGATACGCAGTATTTT
D: -; size: -; V: TRBV9; J: TRBJ1-4; length: 15; CDR3: CASSARGSTNEKLFF; DNA: TGTGCCAGCAGCGCAAGAGGGAGTACTAATGAAAAACTGTTTTTT
D: -; size: -; V: TRBV19; J: TRBJ2-1; length: 17; CDR3: CASSSLVGGENYNEQFF; DNA: TGTGCCAGTAGCTCTCTTGTTGGAGGTGAAAACTACAATGAGCAGTTCTTC
D: -; size: -; V: TRBV5-4; J: TRBJ1-2; length: 14; CDR3: CASSLVSGNYGYTF; DNA: TGTGCCAGCAGCTTAGTCAGCGGTAACTATGGCTACACCTTC